This entry lists 25 T cell receptor beta chains sequenced from one sample in a study of CD8 T cells in Susac syndrome. With random hexamers, about 0.5 to 1 ug RNA was reverse transcribed. Via MiXCR, TCRdb re-called the immunoSEQ multiplex PCR reads, giving one row per CDR3 protein. Among about 300,000 distinct CDR3 sequences listed, more than 75% were seen once. Sequenced input: CD8+ T cells from PBMCs. These receptor sequences come from a human donor with multiple sclerosis.

The CDR3 coding sequence is TGTGCCAGCAAGGGTAGTCCGGGCGAGCAGTACTTC. It codes for CASKGSPGEQYF. The chain has TRBV27 and TRBJ2-7; D not certain. This CDR3 spans 12 amino acids. Trimming stripped 7 bases from V and 6 bases from J, with 13 bases between. The germline V gene encodes CDR1 MNHEY and CDR2 SMNVEV (reference sequence).

This chain links TRBV7-8 with TRBJ1-1; weak D call: TRBD1 (6 bases). V lost 3 bases and J 1 base, leaving 15 bases between the germline ends. This CDR3 region has 16 residues. CDR1 and CDR2 from the germline V gene are SGHVS and FQNEAQ. The CDR3 nucleotides read TGTGCCAGCAGCTTTAATATCTGGACAGAGAACACTGAAGCTTTCTTT. Its protein is CASSFNIWTENTEAFF. The full variable domain, in which reference TRBV7-8 and TRBJ1-1 provide the parts outside the CDR3, is GAGVSQSPRYKVAKRGQDVALRCDPISGHVSLFWYQQALGQGPEFLTYFQNEAQLDKSGLPSDRFFAERPEGSVSTLKIQRTQQEDSAVYLCASSFNIWTENTEAFFGQGTRLTVV.

The chain links TRBV12-3 or TRBV12-4 to TRBJ2-2, with no clear D. Trimming shortened V by 5 bases and J by 5 bases, and 9 bases separated the two germline ends. The CDR3 contains 13 residues. As DNA, the CDR3 is TGTGCCAGCAGTCCTCGACTGACCGGGGAGCTGTTTTTT. This gives the protein CASSPRLTGELFF.

The chain employs TRBV5-4 and TRBJ2-7; D may match TRBD1 or TRBD2 (5 bases each). The CDR3 is 16 residues long. Looked up from germline, CDR1 is SGHNT and CDR2 is YYREEE (reference sequence). The V gene lost 0 bases and the J gene lost 3 bases, with 16 bases spanning the gap. The chain's CDR3 is CASSLARDPSFYEQYF. DNA for the CDR3: TGTGCCAGCAGCTTGGCCCGGGACCCTTCATTCTACGAGCAGTACTTC.

This chain connects TRBV30 to TRBJ2-1; D not resolved. The CDR3 is 10 amino acids. Trimming cost V 3 bases and J 6 bases, with 3 bases left between them. CDR1 is GTSNPN, CDR2 SVGIG, per germline (reference sequence). CDR3 sequence (DNA): TGTGCCTGGAGCCGCAATGAGCAGTTCTTC. Translated: CAWSRNEQFF.

The rearrangement uses TRBV7-9 and TRBJ1-1; TRBD1 matches at 8 bases. After removal of 5 bases from V and 3 bases from J, the junction contained 8 bases not matched to a gene. From germline, CDR1 is SEHNR and CDR2 FQNEAQ (reference sequence). CDR3 length: 15 amino acids. The CDR3 sequence: CASSLPETGDTEAFF. As DNA, the CDR3 is TGTGCCAGCAGCCTTCCCGAGACAGGGGACACTGAAGCTTTCTTT.

The gene calls are TRBV28 and TRBJ2-3; TRBD1 matches 7 bases. The CDR3 has 15 residues. After removal of 6 bases from V and 2 bases from J, the junction contained 8 bases not matched to a gene. Germline V lookup: CDR1 MDHEN, CDR2 SYDVKM. The DNA of the CDR3 is TGTGCCAGCAGGCTCTACAGGGGCTCCACAGATACGCAGTATTTT. It specifies CASRLYRGSTDTQYF.

V is TRBV30 and J is TRBJ1-5; D not resolved. CDR3 size: 13 residues. The germline V and J ends were trimmed by 2 bases and 2 bases, with 7 bases remaining between them. Germline V gene data show CDR1 as GTSNPN and CDR2 as SVGIG (reference sequence). The CDR3 here is CAWSQQGNQPQHF. DNA for the CDR3: TGTGCCTGGAGTCAGCAGGGCAATCAGCCCCAGCATTTT.

The chain employs TRBV11-2 and TRBJ2-7; no definite D call. The CDR3 has 15 amino acids. Trimming shortened V by 1 base and J by 4 bases, and 14 bases separated the two germline ends. Germline assignment: CDR1 SGHAT and CDR2 FQNNGV. DNA for the CDR3: TGTGCCAGCAGCTTAGTTGATAGGGCTTCATACGAGCAGTACTTC. It translates to CASSLVDRASYEQYF.

The chain uses TRBV9 and TRBJ2-2, with D unclear. Germline V gives CDR1 SGDLS, CDR2 YYNGEE. This CDR3 contains 16 residues. Trimming stripped 0 bases from V and 4 bases from J, with 13 bases between. The CDR3 reads CASSVEDWASTGELFF. CDR3 coding DNA: TGTGCCAGCAGCGTAGAAGACTGGGCGTCCACCGGGGAGCTGTTTTTT.

V gene TRBV9 combines with J gene TRBJ2-7; D may be TRBD1 (5 bases). The CDR3 loop spans 15 amino acids. CDR1 and CDR2 from the germline V gene are SGDLS and YYNGEE. Deletions cut 3 bases from V and 4 bases from J, with 17 bases between. As DNA, the CDR3 is TGTGCCAGCAGCGAGCTCCCCTGGGCAGGGTACGAGCAGTACTTC. It specifies CASSELPWAGYEQYF.

The rearrangement joins TRBV5-1 to TRBJ2-1, with D perhaps TRBD2 (5 bases). With 1 base removed from V and 0 bases from J, the gap between germline ends came to 8 bases. Germline V gene sequence: CDR1 SGHRS, CDR2 YFSETQ. The CDR3 loop spans 15 amino acids. The CDR3 DNA reads as TGCGCCAGCAGCTTGACGGCGGGCTCCTACAATGAGCAGTTCTTC. Residues: CASSLTAGSYNEQFF.

The chain employs TRBV30 and TRBJ2-7; 7 bases are a match to TRBD2. With 2 bases clipped from V and 2 bases from J, the junction kept 12 bases outside the gene matches. The CDR3 sequence is 16 residues long. Germline V lookup: CDR1 GTSNPN, CDR2 SVGIG (reference sequence). The CDR3 is CAWSHNWAGRAYEQYF. DNA of the CDR3: TGTGCCTGGAGTCATAACTGGGCAGGGAGGGCCTACGAGCAGTACTTC.

This chain joins TRBV9 and TRBJ2-2, with 9 bases fitting TRBD2. CDR1 and CDR2 from the germline V gene are SGDLS and YYNGEE. After removal of 4 bases from V and 6 bases from J, the junction contained 4 bases not matched to a gene. The CDR3 is 14 residues long. The DNA of the CDR3 is TGTGCCAGCAGCTTCGCGGGAGGGGCCGGGGAGCTGTTTTTT. It codes for CASSFAGGAGELFF. The full variable domain, with the rest looked up from reference TRBV9 and TRBJ2-2, is DSGVTQTPKHLITATGQRVTLRCSPRSGDLSVYWYQQSLDQGLQFLIQYYNGEERAKGNILERFSAQQFPDLHSELNLSSLELGDSALYFCASSFAGGAGELFFGEGSRLTVL.

The chain couples TRBV7-9 to TRBJ2-7, with D tentatively TRBD1 (6 bases). The CDR3 length is 15 residues. Trimming pared 7 bases from V and 0 bases from J, leaving 16 bases between. Germline CDR1 SEHNR, CDR2 FQNEAQ (reference sequence). CDR3 DNA sequence: TGTGCCAGCATTGGGCAGGGGCGAGACTCCTACGAGCAGTACTTC. This codes for CASIGQGRDSYEQYF.

The chain is built from TRBV7-3 and TRBJ2-2; 10 bases match TRBD2. There are 18 residues in the CDR3. J was trimmed by 1 base and V by 5 bases; bases with no gene match: 10. Germline V gene sequence: CDR1 SGHTA, CDR2 FQGTGA. The CDR3 spells CASSLSITSGKNTGELFF. CDR3 nucleotide sequence: TGTGCCAGCAGCCTGTCAATTACTAGCGGGAAGAACACCGGGGAGCTGTTTTTT.

The rearrangement joins TRBV27 to TRBJ2-7, with no clear D. Trimming shortened V by 4 bases and J by 5 bases, and 12 bases separated the two germline ends. The CDR3 sequence is 13 residues long. Germline V lookup: CDR1 MNHEY, CDR2 SMNVEV (reference sequence). The DNA for the CDR3 is TGTGCCAGCAGTTACCAAATAAGCCACGAGCAGTACTTC. Translation gives CASSYQISHEQYF.

The chain's CDR3 is CATIRTGSNTEAFF. In nucleotides, the CDR3 is TGTGCCACCATTAGGACGGGATCGAACACTGAAGCTTTCTTT. The gene calls are TRBV5-4 and TRBJ1-1; no clear D gene. CDR3 length: 14 amino acids. V was clipped by 9 bases and J by 1 base, with 16 bases between them. Germline lookup yields CDR1 SGHNT and CDR2 YYREEE (reference sequence).

The chain recombines TRBV7-3 with TRBJ2-1; TRBD2 is a possible D gene (5 bases). Germline V gene data show CDR1 as SGHTA and CDR2 as FQGTGA. The CDR3 spans 16 residues. V lost 2 bases and J lost 2, with 13 bases in between. The CDR3 here is CASSLSIGLPYNEQFF. The CDR3 DNA reads as TGTGCCAGCAGCTTATCAATAGGACTCCCCTACAATGAGCAGTTCTTC.

The CDR3 DNA sequence: TGCGCCAGCAGCTTGATGTCTCGCGCCCACCGGTTAGAAGAGACCCAGTACTTC. Amino acid sequence: CASSLMSRAHRLEETQYF. The V call is TRBV5-1, the J call TRBJ2-5; D is ambiguous. Between the trimmed V and J ends, which lost 1 base and 3 bases, there was a span of 22 bases. The V gene's germline CDR1 is SGHRS and CDR2 YFSETQ. The CDR3 spans 18 residues.

V and J are TRBV10-3 and TRBJ2-7, with 9 bases identical to TRBD1. This CDR3 is 13 amino acids long. Germline CDR1 and CDR2: ENHRY and SYGVKD. V was pared by 11 bases and J by 1 base, with 6 bases of the junction left unmatched. The CDR3 is CALRDRVSYEQYF. CDR3 in DNA: TGTGCCCTACGGGACAGGGTTTCCTACGAGCAGTACTTC.

This clonotype came up once. V is TRBV9 and J is TRBJ2-3, with 9 bases lining up with TRBD1. Trimming at V came to 3 bases and at J to 4 bases, leaving 12 bases not matched to a gene. The germline gives CDR1 SGDLS, CDR2 YYNGEE. CDR3 length: 17 amino acids. Here the CDR3 DNA reads TGTGCCAGCAGCGACTCATCGGAGGGACAGGGCCCAGATACGCAGTATTTT. This sequence encodes CASSDSSEGQGPDTQYF.

J is TRBJ2-5 and V is TRBV12-3 or TRBV12-4; D unclear. V lost 6 bases and J 11 bases, leaving 13 bases between the germline ends. The CDR3 totals 11 residues. DNA for the CDR3: TGTGCCAGCAGCACCGACGGCGCTCAGTACTTC. It codes for CASSTDGAQYF.

The chain combines TRBV5-6 with TRBJ2-1; D may be TRBD2 (5 bases). The CDR3 runs to 11 residues. CDR1 SGHDT and CDR2 YYEEEE come from the germline V gene. Trimming removed 4 bases at V and 9 bases at J, with 8 bases between. CDR3 sequence: CASSDGSEQFF. The CDR3 DNA is TGTGCCAGCAGCGATGGGAGTGAGCAGTTCTTC.

A single count supports this clonotype. The chain combines TRBV2 with TRBJ2-7; 13 nucleotides agree with TRBD2. The V gene end was trimmed by 4 bases and the J gene end by 3 bases; junction bases not matched to a gene: 6. The CDR3 runs 16 residues. CDR1 is SNHLY and CDR2 is FYNNEI in the germline V gene. CDR3 bases: TGTGCCAGCAGTGTGGGATGGACTAGCGGGAGCTACGAGCAGTACTTC. Its translation: CASSVGWTSGSYEQYF.